The source of this T cell receptor beta chain is a study of T-cell reconstitution after alpha-beta-depleted transplantation in children (dated by TCRdb to 2016 to 2017). About the investigation overall: The study quantitatively tracked T-cell immune reconstitution after TCRalphabeta/CD19-depleted allogeneic hematopoietic cell transplantation in children using TCR repertoire profiling.

The CDR3 measures 15 amino acids from cysteine to phenylalanine. The sequence is cut down to CDR3 DNA, 45 bases in frame from base 1. V and J lose 3 bases and 6 bases, and a span of 17 bases separates them. In the germline V gene, CDR1 corresponds to SGHRS and CDR2 to YFSETQ. General study outcomes and caveats: The frequencies of hyperexpanded clones fell over the following months, and after one year, T-cell counts and TCRbeta diversity were mostly attributed to newly produced T cells. In some patients, high TCRbeta diversity at day 60 was attributed to recipient T cells and intrathymic progenitors that had survived conditioning. Apparently early alphabetaT-cell count recovery about two months after transplant reportedly relied on only several hundred rapidly expanded clones derived from non-depleted graft cells.

Sample treatment or condition, as interpreted from the label and publication: allogeneic hematopoietic cell transplantation with graft depleted of TCRalphabeta T cells and CD19 B cells. Transplant recipients were children who received TCRalphabeta/CD19-depleted allogeneic hematopoietic cell grafts. Library prep was done by PCR. Sequencing took place on an Illumina HiSeq 2500. TCR library preparation used molecular barcoding, with unique molecular identifiers applied to normalize quantification of the TCRbeta repertoire. TCRdb ran its own pipeline on the public reads, namely fastp trimming at Q25 and MiXCR clone calling, and kept in-frame beta chains. Duplicate CDR3 protein sequences are folded into a single record with the most common DNA and genes. In this sample the table shows about a million distinct CDR3 sequences, around 30% of which occur a single time. The ten largest make up 28% of the sample.

With respect to this clonotype: Its cognate antigen has yet to be identified. Per-nucleotide qualities are absent, and no much larger clonotype sits a single base away.

This TCR was sampled from a boy younger than two who had a stem cell transplant for SCID, so the T cells may come from the graft donor. The V and J segments used are TRBV5-1 and TRBJ2-3; the D call is possibly TRBD1 or TRBD2, each sharing 5 bases. Sequenced here: PBMCs, mostly from graft donor cells, sampled 360 days after TCRalphabeta/CD19-depleted stem cell transplant. Here the CDR3 is given as CASSWGRAKRDTQYF. The DNA sequence is as follows: TGCGCCAGCAGCTGGGGACGCGCGAAGCGGGATACGCAGTATTTT.